These 25 T cell receptor beta chains came from one sample sequenced in a study of T cell repertoires in cytomegalovirus infection. TCRdb called the reads again in MiXCR, with one record for every CDR3 protein. The sample records about 460,000 distinct CDR3 sequences, roughly 12% being singletons. The specimen was PBMCs. These receptors were obtained from a human donor in good health (CMV status not recorded). Some clones in this sample may be carry-over from other donors' samples.

This clonotype was seen ten or more times. The chain couples TRBV7-4 to TRBJ2-7; TRBD1 matches 8 bases. The CDR3 consists of 18 residues. V was pared by 2 bases and J by 7 bases, with 19 bases of the junction left unmatched. Germline values: CDR1 SGHVT, CDR2 SQSDAQ. In DNA form, the CDR3 reads TGTGCCAGCAGCTTAAAGGGTCGCGACCGGGACAGGCTAGATGAGCAGTACTTC. It is translated as CASSLKGRDRDRLDEQYF.

The chain combines TRBV5-1 with TRBJ2-5; 13 nucleotides line up with TRBD2. Germline values: CDR1 SGHRS, CDR2 YFSETQ. Losses at the gene ends were 0 bases for V and 3 bases for J; bases not matched to a gene: 5. The CDR3 has 17 amino acids. CDR3 sequence: CASSLVLGTSGKETQYF. CDR3 sequence (DNA): TGCGCCAGCAGCTTGGTTCTCGGGACTAGCGGGAAAGAGACCCAGTACTTC.

The chain links TRBV20-1 to TRBJ1-2, with 9 bases that match TRBD1. Germline loops: CDR1 DFQATT, CDR2 SNEGSKA (reference sequence). The V and J ends lost 5 bases and 6 bases, in that order; junction bases with no gene match: 7. The CDR3 sequence is 13 residues long. The CDR3 is CSAALDRGDGYTF. In nucleotides, the CDR3 is TGCAGTGCTGCCTTAGACAGGGGGGATGGCTACACCTTC.

The V gene is TRBV2, the J gene TRBJ2-3; 7 positions match TRBD2. J gave up 4 bases and V 1 base, and 11 bases lay outside the gene matches. The CDR3 covers 17 residues. Germline V gives CDR1 SNHLY, CDR2 FYNNEI. Written as DNA, the CDR3 is TGTGCCAGCAGTGAAGGTCTAGCGGAGATGAGCGCAGATACGCAGTATTTT. Its translation: CASSEGLAEMSADTQYF.

V usage is TRBV19 and J usage is TRBJ2-7; perhaps TRBD1 as D (6 bases). This CDR3 has 13 residues. Per the germline V gene, CDR1 is LNHDA and CDR2 is SQIVND (reference sequence). V was cut by 3 bases and J by 7 bases, with 13 bases left in between. The CDR3 region is CASSIGRGEEQYF. DNA for the CDR3: TGTGCCAGTAGTATTGGCAGGGGTGAGGAGCAGTACTTC. Full variable domain (rest looked up from reference TRBV19 and TRBJ2-7): DGGITQSPKYLFRKEGQNVTLSCEQNLNHDAMYWYRQDPGQGLRLIYYSQIVNDFQKGDIAEGYSVSREKKESFPLTVTSAQKNPTAFYLCASSIGRGEEQYFGPGTRLTVT.

This clonotype was detected many times. The chain has TRBV5-1 and TRBJ1-1, with D perhaps TRBD1 (6 bases). The length of the CDR3 is 13 residues. Germline lookup yields CDR1 SGHRS and CDR2 YFSETQ. The V end lost 1 base, the J end lost 3 bases, and 7 bases lay between the germline ends. The CDR3 spells CASSLRTDTEAFF. In DNA, the CDR3 is TGCGCCAGCAGCTTGAGGACAGACACTGAAGCTTTCTTT.

This clonotype was counted many times. The chain uses TRBV7-9 and TRBJ1-1; D remains ambiguous. The CDR3 runs 11 residues. The V gene's germline CDR1 is SEHNR and CDR2 FQNEAQ (reference sequence). CDR3 sequence reads: CAALGHTEAFF. CDR3 coding DNA: TGTGCAGCCCTAGGGCACACTGAAGCTTTCTTT.

This clonotype was seen repeatedly, ten times or more. The chain couples TRBV28 to TRBJ2-7, with a tentative D call TRBD1 (6 bases). There are 13 residues in the CDR3. Germline values: CDR1 MDHEN, CDR2 SYDVKM. The V end lost 10 bases, the J end lost 4 bases, and 17 bases lay between the germline ends. CDR3 bases: TGTGCCACCTTATATGGGGGCGGATACGAGCAGTACTTC. Translation gives CATLYGGGYEQYF.

There are many counts of this clonotype. The CDR3 DNA sequence: TGTGCCAGCAGTTACATCGCCGATGAGACCCAGTACTTC. This encodes CASSYIADETQYF. The V and J genes are TRBV6-6 and TRBJ2-5; D is uncertain. V was clipped by 2 bases and J by 5 bases, with 9 bases between them. Germline CDR1 MNHNY, CDR2 SVGAGI (reference sequence). The CDR3 has 13 amino acids.

CDR3 DNA sequence: TGCAGTGCTCCCCCCACAGGGACAGCCGAGCAGTACTTC. Its protein product is CSAPPTGTAEQYF. The V and J genes are TRBV20-1 and TRBJ2-7, with TRBD1 matching over 7 bases. Germline assignment: CDR1 DFQATT and CDR2 SNEGSKA (reference sequence). CDR3 length: 13 amino acids. After removal of 5 bases from V and 6 bases from J, the junction contained 10 bases not matched to a gene.

This clonotype has at least ten counts. This chain connects TRBV15 to TRBJ1-1; TRBD1 might be the D (5 bases). Trimming removed 0 bases at V and 8 bases at J, with 7 bases between. The germline CDR1 and CDR2 sequences are LNHNV and YYDKDF (reference sequence). The length of the CDR3 is 12 residues. The CDR3 DNA reads TGTGCCACCAGCAGAGACCAGGGAGAAGCTTTCTTT. As protein: CATSRDQGEAFF. The entire variable domain, with the rest obtained from reference TRBV15 and TRBJ1-1, is as follows: DAMVIQNPRYQVTQFGKPVTLSCSQTLNHNVMYWYQQKSSQAPKLLFHYYDKDFNNEADTPDNFQSRRPNTSFCFLDIRSPGLGDTAMYLCATSRDQGEAFFGQGTRLTVV.

This clonotype was recorded at least ten times. The gene calls are TRBV11-1 and TRBJ2-1, with TRBD2 matching 10 bases. This CDR3 comprises 12 residues. The trim removed 5 bases at V and 12 bases at J, leaving 4 bases unmatched. CDR1 SGHAT and CDR2 FQDESV come from the germline V gene (reference sequence). The CDR3 nucleotides are TGTGCCAGCAGCATACTAGCGGGAAGGCAGTTCTTC. It is translated as CASSILAGRQFF.

This clonotype came up many times. The chain couples TRBV7-2 to TRBJ1-4; TRBD1 is a possible D gene (5 bases). The V end was cut by 5 bases, the J end by 3 bases, with 13 bases between. This CDR3 has 15 residues. Per germline, CDR1 SGHTA and CDR2 FQGNSA. The CDR3 coding sequence is TGTGCCAGCAGCATCTTAGGGGAGGCTAATGAAAAACTGTTTTTT. This codes for CASSILGEANEKLFF.

This clonotype was counted many times. The chain links TRBV7-8 to TRBJ1-5, with D maybe TRBD1 (5 bases). Germline CDR1 SGHVS, CDR2 FQNEAQ. The V and J ends lost 6 bases and 9 bases respectively, with 12 bases between them. This CDR3 contains 12 residues. The CDR3 here is CASSLRGRPQHF. The CDR3 bases are TGTGCCAGCAGTCTAAGGGGACGGCCCCAGCATTTT.

Ten or more counts support this clonotype. V is TRBV2 and J is TRBJ1-2; D is undetermined. The germline CDR1 and CDR2 sequences are SNHLY and FYNNEI. Trimming pared 5 bases from V and 7 bases from J, leaving 20 bases between. This CDR3 has 15 amino acids. CDR3 DNA: TGTGCCAGCAGTCTAATGGATGACGGGTCTGGTGGCTACACCTTC. As protein: CASSLMDDGSGGYTF.

This chain connects TRBV5-8 to TRBJ2-1; D remains ambiguous. This CDR3 is built from 13 residues. Looked up from germline, CDR1 is SGHTS and CDR2 is YDEGEE. V was cut by 5 bases and J by 6 bases, with 12 bases left in between. The CDR3 DNA reads TGTGCCAGCAGTCGGATGTCTACCAATGAGCAGTTCTTC. Its translation is CASSRMSTNEQFF.

The chain uses TRBV28 and TRBJ2-1; the match to TRBD2 covers 9 bases. J gave up 12 bases and V 3 bases, and 12 bases lay outside the gene matches. The CDR3 is made up of 15 amino acids. Per the germline V gene, CDR1 is MDHEN and CDR2 is SYDVKM. Here the CDR3 reads CASSLGGRAEDVQFF. The CDR3 coding sequence is TGTGCCAGCAGTTTGGGCGGGAGGGCCGAGGATGTGCAGTTCTTC.

The gene calls are TRBV28 and TRBJ1-5, with 7 bases matching TRBD1. Germline-derived CDR1 and CDR2 are MDHEN and SYDVKM. The CDR3 loop spans 12 amino acids. V trimming: 5 bases; J trimming: 16 bases; junction bases outside the gene matches: 11. The CDR3 loop reads CASSGGQSKIHF. CDR3 nucleotide sequence: TGTGCCAGCAGTGGGGGACAGTCAAAAATCCATTTT.

J is TRBJ2-3 and V is TRBV6-5; TRBD2 agrees at 14 bases. This CDR3 contains 17 residues. From germline, CDR1 is MNHEY and CDR2 SVGAGI. Trimming took 7 bases from V and 6 from J; bases not matched to a gene: 12. The CDR3 DNA sequence: TGTGCCAGCACCCCCGGACTAGCGGGGGGCTGGGGGGATACGCAGTATTTT. Protein sequence: CASTPGLAGGWGDTQYF.

This clonotype was recorded a few times. The rearrangement links TRBV30 to TRBJ2-1; D remains unclear. Germline loops: CDR1 GTSNPN, CDR2 SVGIG (reference sequence). V was pared by 1 base and J by 2 bases, with 3 bases between. CDR3 length: 12 amino acids. The CDR3, as DNA: TGTGCCTGGAGTGGTACCTACAATGAGCAGTTCTTC. This translates into CAWSGTYNEQFF.

In this sample, this clonotype turned up many times. The chain couples TRBV28 to TRBJ2-3; the match to TRBD2 covers 9 bases. This CDR3 contains 15 residues. Unmatched junction bases numbered 9, after V lost 4 bases and J lost 7 bases. Germline V gene sequence: CDR1 MDHEN, CDR2 SYDVKM. The CDR3 reads CASSSPSGVTNTQYF. The CDR3 nucleotides read TGTGCCAGCAGTTCGCCTAGCGGGGTCACTAATACGCAGTATTTT.

This clonotype was seen ten or more times. The V gene is TRBV18, the J gene TRBJ1-3, with D hard to call. The V and J ends lost 0 bases and 8 bases respectively, with 8 bases between them. In germline, CDR1 is KGHSH, CDR2 LQKENI. This CDR3 is built from 13 residues. CDR3 loop: CASSPPGLYTIYF. The CDR3 bases are TGTGCCAGCTCACCACCGGGCCTTTACACCATATATTTT.

V gene TRBV5-1 combines with J gene TRBJ2-3; D unresolved. The germline CDR1 and CDR2 sequences are SGHRS and YFSETQ. Trimming took off 5 bases at V and 0 bases at J, with 19 bases between the two ends. The CDR3 has 17 amino acids. CDR3 coding DNA: TGCGCCAGCAGTATCTCTGACTCCATCGGGAGCACAGATACGCAGTATTTT. This translates into CASSISDSIGSTDTQYF.

This clonotype was found many times. This chain joins TRBV7-8 and TRBJ2-1, with TRBD2 matching 12 bases. The CDR3 totals 16 residues. Germline assignment: CDR1 SGHVS and CDR2 FQNEAQ. The V and J ends lost 3 bases and 6 bases, in that order; junction bases with no gene match: 6. CDR3 sequence reads: CASSFSSGGAVNEQFF. The CDR3 DNA reads as TGTGCCAGCAGCTTCTCTAGCGGGGGGGCAGTCAATGAGCAGTTCTTC.

This clonotype was recorded many times. The rearrangement links TRBV7-2 to TRBJ2-2, with D possibly TRBD1 on 5 matching bases. Deletions cut 6 bases from V and 4 bases from J, with 12 bases between. This CDR3 is 14 amino acids long. Germline CDR1 SGHTA, CDR2 FQGNSA. The CDR3 reads CASRPQGFTGELFF. The CDR3, as DNA: TGTGCCAGCAGACCTCAGGGTTTCACCGGGGAGCTGTTTTTT.